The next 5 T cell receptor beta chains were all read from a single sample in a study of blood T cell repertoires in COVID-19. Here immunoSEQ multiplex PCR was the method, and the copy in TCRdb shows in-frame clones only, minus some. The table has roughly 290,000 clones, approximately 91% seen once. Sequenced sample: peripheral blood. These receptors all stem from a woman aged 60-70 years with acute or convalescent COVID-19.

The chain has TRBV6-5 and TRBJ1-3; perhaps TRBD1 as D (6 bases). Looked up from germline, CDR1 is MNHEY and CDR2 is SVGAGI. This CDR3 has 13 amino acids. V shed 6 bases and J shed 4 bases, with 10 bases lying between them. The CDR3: CASSRDNGNTIYF. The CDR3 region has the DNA TGTGCCAGCAGCCGGGACAACGGAAACACCATATATTTT.

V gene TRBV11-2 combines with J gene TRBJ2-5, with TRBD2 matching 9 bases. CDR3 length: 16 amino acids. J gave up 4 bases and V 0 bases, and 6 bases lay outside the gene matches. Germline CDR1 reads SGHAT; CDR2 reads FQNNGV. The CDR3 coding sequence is TGTGCCAGCAGCTTAGAGGCTAGCGGGGTTACAGAGACCCAGTACTTC. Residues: CASSLEASGVTETQYF.

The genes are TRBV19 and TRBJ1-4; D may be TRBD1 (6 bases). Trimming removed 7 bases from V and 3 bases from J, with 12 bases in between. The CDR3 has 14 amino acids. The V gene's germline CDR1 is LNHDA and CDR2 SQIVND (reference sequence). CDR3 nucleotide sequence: TGTGCCAGTAATCCAGGGGTCGCTAATGAAAAACTGTTTTTT. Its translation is CASNPGVANEKLFF. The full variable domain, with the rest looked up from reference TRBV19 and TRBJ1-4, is DGGITQSPKYLFRKEGQNVTLSCEQNLNHDAMYWYRQDPGQGLRLIYYSQIVNDFQKGDIAEGYSVSREKKESFPLTVTSAQKNPTAFYLCASNPGVANEKLFFGSGTQLSVL.

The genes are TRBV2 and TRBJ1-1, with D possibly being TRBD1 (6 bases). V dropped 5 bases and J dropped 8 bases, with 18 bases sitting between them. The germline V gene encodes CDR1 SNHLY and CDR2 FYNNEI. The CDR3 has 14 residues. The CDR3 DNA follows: TGTGCCAGCAGTCTACAGGGCTCGGTATCCGAAGCTTTCTTT. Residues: CASSLQGSVSEAFF.

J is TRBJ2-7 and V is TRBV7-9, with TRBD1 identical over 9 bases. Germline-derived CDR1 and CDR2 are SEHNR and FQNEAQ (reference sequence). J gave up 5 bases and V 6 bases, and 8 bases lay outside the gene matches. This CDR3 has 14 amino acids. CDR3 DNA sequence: TGTGCCAGCAGACCGGGACAGGGAGGCCACGAGCAGTACTTC. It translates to CASRPGQGGHEQYF. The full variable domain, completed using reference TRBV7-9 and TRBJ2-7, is DTGVSQNPRHKITKRGQNVTFRCDPISEHNRLYWYRQTLGQGPEFLTYFQNEAQLEKSRLLSDRFSAERPKGSFSTLEIQRTEQGDSAMYLCASRPGQGGHEQYFGPGTRLTVT.